A selection of T cell receptor beta chains follows, all from one sample in a study of cytomegalovirus exposure and HLA in healthy donors. Profiled with immunoSEQ multiplex PCR; TCRdb holds only in-frame clones, not every one. The table includes 100,000 to 150,000 clones, roughly 80% detected once. Sequenced: PBMCs. These receptor sequences come from a female donor in good health and CMV-seronegative. The CDR3 runs from the conserved cysteine through the conserved F or W. Fields, in order: D gene, V gene, clone size, J gene, CDR3 DNA, CDR3 protein. A D gene is named only where the DNA matches it firmly. Clone size, where shown, is once, few, many, or a class for clones that have expanded.

>NA|TRBV4-1|once|TRBJ2-7
TGCGCCAGCAGCCAGATTAAAGGAGAAGGCTACGAGCAGTACTTC
CASSQIKGEGYEQYF
>NA|TRBV7-3|NA|TRBJ2-1
TGTGCCAGCAGCTTAACAAGGGGCAATGAGCAGTTCTTC
CASSLTRGNEQFF
>TRBD1|TRBV7-8|NA|TRBJ1-4
TGTGCCAGCAGCCCCGATGGACAGGGCGGAGAAAAACTGTTTTTT
CASSPDGQGGEKLFF
>NA|TRBV7-9|NA|TRBJ1-1
TGTGCCAGCAGCTTATCGAGGGAAAACGAAGCTTTCTTT
CASSLSRENEAFF
>TRBD1|TRBV27|once|TRBJ2-2
TGTGCCAGCAGTCCAAGTCCCGGGACAGGGGCCGGGGAGCTGTTTTTT
CASSPSPGTGAGELFF
>NA|TRBV7-6|NA|TRBJ2-1
TGTGCCAGCAGCCCAAGGGATAGCGGAGCCTACAATGAGCAGTTCTTC
CASSPRDSGAYNEQFF
>NA|TRBV7-9|NA|TRBJ1-3
TGTGCCAGCGCCCGGACAGACGGAAACACCATATATTTT
CASARTDGNTIYF
>TRBD1|TRBV5-1|NA|TRBJ2-7
TGCGCCAGCAGCCCCGGGACAGGGGTTAACGAGCAGTACTTC
CASSPGTGVNEQYF
>TRBD1|TRBV6-5|NA|TRBJ1-1
TGTGCCAGCAGTTATCAGGGGGCCGAGAACACTGAAGCTTTCTTT
CASSYQGAENTEAFF
>NA|TRBV2|NA|TRBJ1-2
TGTGCCAGCAGTGAAGCGCGGGGCTATGGCTACACCTTC
CASSEARGYGYTF
>TRBD2|TRBV6-5|NA|TRBJ2-1
TGTGCCAGCAGCCGACTAGCGGGAGGGTGGAATGAGCAGTTCTTC
CASSRLAGGWNEQFF
>TRBD2|TRBV2|NA|TRBJ2-1
TGTGCCAGCAGTCCAAGCGGGGGGGCCTTAAATGAGCAGTTCTTC
CASSPSGGALNEQFF
>TRBD2|TRBV28|NA|TRBJ2-5
TGTGCCAGCAGTGGCGGGGGGGGAAGGTCCCAAGAGACCCAGTACTTC
CASSGGGGRSQETQYF
>NA|TRBV19|NA|TRBJ2-6
TGTGCCAGTACCCGCAGAGGGAGGACGACGACCCTCTCTGGGGCCAACGGCCTGACTTTC
CASTRRGRTTTLSGANGLTF
>NA|TRBV6-5|NA|TRBJ1-2
TGTGCCAGCTCGAAGGGAGGGGCGCAGGGCTACACCTTC
CASSKGGAQGYTF
>TRBD1|TRBV28|NA|TRBJ1-5
TGTGCCAGCAGTGGCCCGGACAGGGGGCCTGATAGGGTTAGATATAGCAATCAGCCCCAGCATTTT
CASSGPDRGPDRVRYSNQPQHF
>TRBD2|TRBV5-8|NA|TRBJ2-2
TGTGCCAGCAGCCGCGGACTAGTCTTGGACACCGGGGAGCTGTTTTTT
CASSRGLVLDTGELFF
>NA|TRBV5-4|NA|TRBJ2-3
TGTGCCAGCAGCAGGACAGCTAGCACAGATACGCAGTATTTT
CASSRTASTDTQYF
>NA|TRBV4-1|NA|TRBJ1-4
TGCGCCAGCAGCCAGACCGGGGTGGCGGGGGAAAAACTGTTTTTT
CASSQTGVAGEKLFF
>TRBD1|TRBV5-3|NA|TRBJ1-1
TGTGCCAGAAAGGGGCTTCCGTCCGGGACAGGGTTTTTGCCTGAAGCTTTCTTT
CARKGLPSGTGFLPEAFF
>NA|TRBV2|few|TRBJ1-1
TGTGCCACCCGAGAGGGGGTAGGGTTGGTAGACACTGAAGCTTTCTTT
CATREGVGLVDTEAFF
>NA|TRBV15|NA|TRBJ2-7
TGTGCCACCAGCAGAGGCAGATCCTCCTACGAGCAGTACTTC
CATSRGRSSYEQYF